This passage covers 26 T cell receptor beta chains from one sample sequenced in a study of radiation and T cells in renal cell carcinoma. The time point denotes: blood 2 weeks post-SBRT. Specified treatment: 15 Gy SBRT to primary tumor, nephrectomy 4 weeks later. The protocol was immunoSEQ multiplex PCR, while the TCRdb copy is restricted to in-frame clones and leaves out a portion. The sample includes more than 65,000 clones, roughly 85% seen only once; the top ten take approximately 22%. Sequences were derived from blood, sampled from a patient whose treatment included radiotherapy and nephrectomy. All receptors derive from a woman between 50 and 59 years old with renal cell carcinoma.

This clone is a singleton in its sample. The gene calls are TRBV5-4 and TRBJ2-3; 9 nucleotides agree with TRBD1. Germline-derived CDR1 and CDR2 are SGHNT and YYREEE (reference sequence). V gave up 7 bases and J gave up 1 base; unmatched junction bases: 7. CDR3 length equals 15 residues. For the CDR3, the DNA is TGTGCCAGCCGGCGGACAGGGGAAGGCACAGATACGCAGTATTTT. It codes for CASRRTGEGTDTQYF. The complete variable domain, with remaining parts taken from reference TRBV5-4 and TRBJ2-3, reads ETGVTQSPTHLIKTRGQQVTLRCSSQSGHNTVSWYQQALGQGPQFIFQYYREEENGRGNFPPRFSGLQFPNYSSELNVNALELDDSALYLCASRRTGEGTDTQYFGPGTRLTVL.

This chain links TRBV9 with TRBJ2-3; 7 bases map to TRBD1. Per germline, CDR1 SGDLS and CDR2 YYNGEE. The CDR3 has 14 amino acids. The J segment lost 3 bases and the V segment lost 3 bases, leaving 4 bases of the junction unmatched. The CDR3 DNA reads TGTGCCAGCAGCGCACGACAGGGTACAGATACGCAGTATTTT. Its translation is CASSARQGTDTQYF. Using reference TRBV9 and TRBJ2-3 for the parts outside the CDR3, the full variable domain is DSGVTQTPKHLITATGQRVTLRCSPRSGDLSVYWYQQSLDQGLQFLIQYYNGEERAKGNILERFSAQQFPDLHSELNLSSLELGDSALYFCASSARQGTDTQYFGPGTRLTVL.

The chain uses TRBV7-2 and TRBJ2-3, with no clear D. Per germline, CDR1 SGHTA and CDR2 FQGNSA. V was trimmed by 6 bases and J by 5 bases, leaving 12 bases between them. This CDR3 spans 13 amino acids. The CDR3 DNA follows: TGTGCCAGCAGAAAGGGTATTCAAGATACGCAGTATTTT. This sequence encodes CASRKGIQDTQYF. The variable domain in full, with the rest retrieved from reference TRBV7-2 and TRBJ2-3, is GAGVSQSPSNKVTEKGKDVELRCDPISGHTALYWYRQSLGQGLEFLIYFQGNSAPDKSGLPSDRFSAERTGGSVSTLTIQRTQQEDSAVYLCASRKGIQDTQYFGPGTRLTVL.

The V call is TRBV7-2, the J call TRBJ1-2; D remains ambiguous. V gave up 1 base and J gave up 4 bases, with 7 bases separating them. CDR1 is SGHTA, CDR2 FQGNSA, per germline. CDR3 length: 13 residues. This chain's CDR3 is CASSLESSYGYTF. CDR3 DNA sequence: TGTGCCAGCAGCTTAGAAAGCAGCTATGGCTACACCTTC.

The J gene is TRBJ2-3, the V gene TRBV6-1; 7 bases align to TRBD1. This CDR3 has 16 residues. Germline V gene sequence: CDR1 MNHNS, CDR2 SASEGT. V lost 4 bases and J lost 2; bases outside the gene matches: 9. CDR3 nucleotides: TGTGCCAGCAGTGGACACAGGGGCGATCCCACAGATACGCAGTATTTT. This codes for CASSGHRGDPTDTQYF.

V is TRBV30 and J is TRBJ1-4, with D hard to call. Germline CDR1 is GTSNPN and CDR2 is SVGIG (reference sequence). V lost 2 bases to trimming and J lost 10 bases, with 11 bases between them. The CDR3 extends over 12 amino acids. DNA for the CDR3: TGTGCCTGGAGTACATCACTGGGAAAACTGTTTTTT. Protein sequence: CAWSTSLGKLFF.

The J gene is TRBJ1-5, the V gene TRBV11-2; D ambiguous. Looked up from germline, CDR1 is SGHAT and CDR2 is FQNNGV. The ends were cut back, 3 bases at V and 5 bases at J, with 8 bases in the middle. CDR3 length: 13 amino acids. The CDR3 region is CASSFSGDQPQHF. CDR3 nucleotide sequence: TGTGCCAGCAGCTTCTCTGGGGATCAGCCCCAGCATTTT.

This chain uses TRBV19 with TRBJ2-7; D is perhaps TRBD2 (6 bases). This CDR3 has 17 amino acids. V dropped 4 bases and J dropped 6 bases, with 25 bases sitting between them. Germline CDR1 and CDR2: LNHDA and SQIVND (reference sequence). The CDR3 region has the DNA TGTGCCAGTAGTACGGTAGTGGCGGGGCACCTAACGGGCGAGCAGTACTTC. This encodes CASSTVVAGHLTGEQYF. The full variable domain, completed using reference TRBV19 and TRBJ2-7, is DGGITQSPKYLFRKEGQNVTLSCEQNLNHDAMYWYRQDPGQGLRLIYYSQIVNDFQKGDIAEGYSVSREKKESFPLTVTSAQKNPTAFYLCASSTVVAGHLTGEQYFGPGTRLTVT.

The chain combines TRBV11-3 with TRBJ2-4; D not resolved. The CDR3 runs to 14 residues. V was trimmed by 5 bases and J by 7 bases, leaving 15 bases between them. Germline CDR1 is SGHNT and CDR2 is YENEEA. Written as DNA, the CDR3 is TGTGCCAGCAGCCTAGGGTTTTCGGACAACATTCAGTACTTC. As protein: CASSLGFSDNIQYF.

J is TRBJ2-2 and V is TRBV5-8, with 8 nucleotides matching TRBD2. Germline V CDR1 and CDR2: SGHTS, YDEGEE. Trimming cost V 2 bases and J 3 bases; bases outside gene matches: 9. This CDR3 is 17 amino acids long. CDR3 in DNA: TGTGCCAGCAGCTTTCCGAGTAGCGGGACGGACACCGGGGAGCTGTTTTTT. Protein product: CASSFPSSGTDTGELFF. Full variable domain (missing parts from reference TRBV5-8 and TRBJ2-2): EAGVTQSPTHLIKTRGQQATLRCSPISGHTSVYWYQQALGLGLQFLLWYDEGEERNRGNFPPRFSGRQFPNYSSELNVNALELEDSALYLCASSFPSSGTDTGELFFGEGSRLTVL.

J is TRBJ1-3 and V is TRBV6-1; D ambiguous. Germline assignment: CDR1 MNHNS and CDR2 SASEGT. V lost 3 bases, J lost 4 bases, and 7 bases lay in between. The CDR3 is 13 residues long. The CDR3, as DNA: TGTGCCAGCAGTGAGTTGCAGGGAAACACCATATATTTT. This gives the protein CASSELQGNTIYF.

This chain connects TRBV6-5 to TRBJ2-7; 8 bases agree with TRBD1. V gave up 5 bases and J gave up 7 bases; unmatched junction bases: 1. Germline lookup yields CDR1 MNHEY and CDR2 SVGAGI. CDR3 length: 11 amino acids. DNA for the CDR3: TGTGCCAGCAGTCAGGGGGCAGAGCAGTACTTC. This sequence encodes CASSQGAEQYF.

The chain combines TRBV7-2 with TRBJ2-7, with 8 positions matching TRBD1. The CDR3 loop spans 14 amino acids. V shed 6 bases and J 7 bases; nucleotides not matched to a gene: 11. The germline gives CDR1 SGHTA, CDR2 FQGNSA. CDR3 amino acids: CASSSDRGLYEQYF. The CDR3 region has the DNA TGTGCCAGCAGTTCTGACAGGGGCCTGTATGAGCAGTACTTC.

The chain uses TRBV19 and TRBJ2-7; D possibly matches TRBD1 or TRBD2 (6 bases each). In germline, CDR1 is LNHDA, CDR2 SQIVND (reference sequence). This CDR3 has 15 amino acids. Trimming removed 3 bases from V and 5 bases from J, with 17 bases in between. DNA for the CDR3: TGTGCCAGTAGTATCAAGGGGGGCGAGCGGAACGAGCAGTACTTC. Protein product: CASSIKGGERNEQYF.

The chain employs TRBV28 and TRBJ1-1; D not certain. The V end was cut by 6 bases, the J end by 0 bases, with 8 bases between. Germline V gives CDR1 MDHEN, CDR2 SYDVKM. The CDR3 has 13 residues. CDR3 region: CASRGIMNTEAFF. As DNA, the CDR3 is TGTGCCAGCAGGGGGATTATGAACACTGAAGCTTTCTTT. Variable domain in full (rest from reference TRBV28 and TRBJ1-1): DVKVTQSSRYLVKRTGEKVFLECVQDMDHENMFWYRQDPGLGLRLIYFSYDVKMKEKGDIPEGYSVSREKKERFSLILESASTNQTSMYLCASRGIMNTEAFFGQGTRLTVV.

This clone occurred a few times. The chain is built from TRBV5-6 and TRBJ2-1; 8 bases map to TRBD1. Trimming removed 4 bases from V and 7 bases from J; junction bases left unmatched: 1. There are 12 residues in the CDR3. Looked up from germline, CDR1 is SGHDT and CDR2 is YYEEEE. The CDR3 region has the DNA TGTGCCAGCAGCAGGACAGGGAATGAGCAGTTCTTC. This translates into CASSRTGNEQFF. The full variable domain, with the rest looked up from reference TRBV5-6 and TRBJ2-1, is DAGVTQSPTHLIKTRGQQVTLRCSPKSGHDTVSWYQQALGQGPQFIFQYYEEEERQRGNFPDRFSGHQFPNYSSELNVNALLLGDSALYLCASSRTGNEQFFGPGTRLTVL.

The rearrangement uses TRBV7-2 and TRBJ2-1; D unresolved. Trimming shortened V by 5 bases and J by 6 bases, and 8 bases separated the two germline ends. This CDR3 has 12 amino acids. Looked up from germline, CDR1 is SGHTA and CDR2 is FQGNSA. CDR3 coding DNA: TGTGCCAGCAGCCCCCGTACCAATGAGCAGTTCTTC. Its protein product is CASSPRTNEQFF.

This chain uses TRBV5-3 with TRBJ1-1; 7 positions agree with TRBD1. TRBV5-3 is filed as an ORF, its function uncertain. This CDR3 is 15 amino acids long. V was pared by 5 bases and J by 1 base, with 8 bases of the junction left unmatched. The CDR3 loop reads CARRRPGGANTEAFF. The CDR3 DNA reads TGTGCCAGAAGGAGACCAGGGGGGGCGAACACTGAAGCTTTCTTT.

The V and J genes are TRBV25-1 and TRBJ2-5; D might be TRBD1 or TRBD2, each matching 5 bases. Germline values: CDR1 MGHDK, CDR2 SYGVNS. CDR3 length equals 15 residues. V shed 8 bases and J shed 3 bases, with 19 bases lying between them. The CDR3 is CASGRDLEIKETQYF. DNA for the CDR3: TGTGCCAGCGGCCGGGACCTAGAAATAAAAGAGACCCAGTACTTC.

At least ten counts were recorded for this clone. The rearrangement joins TRBV19 to TRBJ1-1; perhaps TRBD1 as D (5 bases). V shed 7 bases and J shed 4 bases, with 16 bases lying between them. CDR3 length: 14 residues. Germline CDR1 and CDR2: LNHDA and SQIVND (reference sequence). CDR3 in amino acids: CASTLSQGGTEAFF. The CDR3, as DNA: TGTGCCAGTACCCTTAGTCAGGGAGGCACTGAAGCTTTCTTT.

This sequence joins TRBV6-1 and TRBJ1-2, with D possibly being TRBD1 (5 bases). CDR1 is MNHNS, CDR2 SASEGT, per germline. The CDR3 is made up of 15 amino acids. The germline V and J ends were trimmed by 5 bases and 0 bases, with 13 bases remaining between them. Here the CDR3 DNA reads TGTGCCAGCAGTTGGACCGGGGGGACTAACTATGGCTACACCTTC. It codes for CASSWTGGTNYGYTF.

This chain links TRBV19 with TRBJ1-2, with a possible D match to TRBD1 (6 bases). V lost 8 bases and J lost 4, with 26 bases in between. Germline CDR1 reads LNHDA; CDR2 reads SQIVND (reference sequence). CDR3 length equals 17 residues. CDR3 bases: TGTGCCAGTCGATCAGGGTTGGGCCAGGGGAATACCTATGGCTACACCTTC. Residues: CASRSGLGQGNTYGYTF. Full variable domain (outside the CDR3, taken from reference TRBV19 and TRBJ1-2): DGGITQSPKYLFRKEGQNVTLSCEQNLNHDAMYWYRQDPGQGLRLIYYSQIVNDFQKGDIAEGYSVSREKKESFPLTVTSAQKNPTAFYLCASRSGLGQGNTYGYTFGSGTRLTVV.

CDR3 sequence: CASSVAGSGANEQYF. As DNA, the CDR3 is TGTGCCAGCAGCGTAGCTGGTAGCGGGGCAAACGAGCAGTACTTC. The chain is built from TRBV9 and TRBJ2-7; TRBD2 matches at 8 bases. Germline trimming cut 0 bases from V and 5 bases from J; bases unmatched to any gene: 7. The CDR3 extends over 15 amino acids. The germline gives CDR1 SGDLS, CDR2 YYNGEE.

About this clone: At one end the junction does not follow the germline gene, possibly because of a read error. The J gene is TRBJ2-3, the V gene TRBV6-1; tentative D call: TRBD1 (5 bases). Germline CDR1 reads MNHNS; CDR2 reads SASEGT. The CDR3 totals 12 residues. The CDR3 region is CASSEVDPIRDF. CDR3 bases: TGTGCCAGCAGTGAAGTGGACCCCATCAGGGATTTT.

The chain combines TRBV15 with TRBJ2-3; TRBD1 or TRBD2 may be the D gene (5 bases each). The ends were cut back, 3 bases at V and 4 bases at J, with 14 bases in the middle. The CDR3 spans 15 residues. Germline-derived CDR1 and CDR2 are LNHNV and YYDKDF (reference sequence). The CDR3 DNA reads as TGTGCCACCAGCAGTCTCAGGGAGCGGTCAGATACGCAGTATTTT. Protein: CATSSLRERSDTQYF.

The chain is built from TRBV6-1 and TRBJ2-3; D may correspond to TRBD1 or TRBD2 (6 bases each). This CDR3 is 16 amino acids long. Trimming removed 3 bases at V and 2 bases at J, with 15 bases between. Germline assignment: CDR1 MNHNS and CDR2 SASEGT. CDR3 bases: TGTGCCAGCAGTGATAAGGGGGGTAGGTACACAGATACGCAGTATTTT. The encoded protein is CASSDKGGRYTDTQYF.